The rows below give T cell receptor beta chains drawn from one sample of a study of T cell responses to AZD1222 COVID-19 vaccine. Repertoires were generated with immunoSEQ multiplex PCR, while TCRdb's copy carries only in-frame clones and drops some. The sample includes 140,000 to 150,000 clones, just under 95% of them seen just once. Sequencing used peripheral blood, obtained after recovery from COVID-19. Every receptor here comes from an adult who had recovered from COVID-19. Both conserved end residues are part of each CDR3. The order of the fields is J gene, V gene, clone size, CDR3 protein. Part of the rows lack a size; the others show once, few, many or a class for expanded clones.

j_call: TRBJ2-1
v_call: TRBV21-1
clone_size: once
cdr3_aa: CATPDQDRAVYNEQFF

j_call: TRBJ1-5
v_call: TRBV7-2
clone_size: -
cdr3_aa: CASSFGDTPPFSNQPQHF

j_call: TRBJ2-7
v_call: TRBV19
clone_size: -
cdr3_aa: CASTGTAFYEQYF

j_call: TRBJ2-1
v_call: TRBV5-1
clone_size: -
cdr3_aa: CASSLNNEQFF

j_call: TRBJ2-1
v_call: TRBV6-2/TRBV6-3
clone_size: -
cdr3_aa: CASSYVDEQFF

j_call: TRBJ2-5
v_call: TRBV29-1
clone_size: -
cdr3_aa: CSVEGRTQETQYF

j_call: TRBJ2-1
v_call: TRBV2
clone_size: -
cdr3_aa: CASSDSKLAERNYNEQFF

j_call: TRBJ1-1
v_call: TRBV19
clone_size: once
cdr3_aa: CASTWTERMNTEAFF

j_call: TRBJ2-1
v_call: TRBV11-3
clone_size: -
cdr3_aa: CASSLATSNEQFF

j_call: TRBJ1-1
v_call: TRBV27
clone_size: -
cdr3_aa: CASSRRVDSEAFF

j_call: TRBJ2-6
v_call: TRBV19
clone_size: -
cdr3_aa: CASSGSSGANVLTF

j_call: TRBJ2-1
v_call: TRBV5-5
clone_size: -
cdr3_aa: CASSLETGLRNNEQFF

j_call: TRBJ1-1
v_call: TRBV28
clone_size: -
cdr3_aa: CASSLWTDVNTEAFF

j_call: TRBJ1-1
v_call: TRBV11-3
clone_size: -
cdr3_aa: CASSSTSTEAFF

j_call: TRBJ2-1
v_call: TRBV16
clone_size: -
cdr3_aa: CASSHRGGGSGDEQFF

j_call: TRBJ2-1
v_call: TRBV5-6
clone_size: -
cdr3_aa: CASLPRNSDNEQFF

j_call: TRBJ1-3
v_call: TRBV4-1
clone_size: -
cdr3_aa: CASSQAVHSGNTIYF

j_call: TRBJ2-7
v_call: TRBV21-1
clone_size: -
cdr3_aa: CASRPFGGSDNYEQYF

j_call: TRBJ2-1
v_call: TRBV3-1/TRBV3-2
clone_size: once
cdr3_aa: CASSQTGPNNEQFF

j_call: TRBJ1-1
v_call: TRBV29-1
clone_size: -
cdr3_aa: CSVALSRGRDTEAFF

j_call: TRBJ2-7
v_call: TRBV28
clone_size: few
cdr3_aa: CASSPTSGRSYEQYF

j_call: TRBJ2-2
v_call: TRBV28
clone_size: -
cdr3_aa: CASSSPGRKNTGELFF

j_call: TRBJ2-5
v_call: TRBV6-4
clone_size: -
cdr3_aa: CASSDNLGETQYF

j_call: TRBJ2-4
v_call: TRBV9
clone_size: -
cdr3_aa: CASSATQGAKNIQYF

j_call: TRBJ2-3
v_call: TRBV9
clone_size: -
cdr3_aa: CASSPRGGSGIDTQYF

j_call: TRBJ1-2
v_call: TRBV28
clone_size: -
cdr3_aa: CASSSRGRPEINYGYTF

j_call: TRBJ1-2
v_call: TRBV11-2
clone_size: -
cdr3_aa: CASSLDRSVEGYTF

j_call: TRBJ1-3
v_call: TRBV11-2
clone_size: -
cdr3_aa: CASREGRRNTIYF

j_call: TRBJ2-7
v_call: TRBV7-8
clone_size: -
cdr3_aa: CASSHRTYEQYF

j_call: TRBJ1-6
v_call: TRBV11-2
clone_size: -
cdr3_aa: CASSLGGDNSPLHF

j_call: TRBJ1-2
v_call: TRBV7-9
clone_size: -
cdr3_aa: CASSPLKGGNGYTF

j_call: TRBJ2-3
v_call: TRBV5-1
clone_size: -
cdr3_aa: CASSLASNTDTQYF

j_call: TRBJ2-7
v_call: TRBV28
clone_size: -
cdr3_aa: CASRTGTVYEQYF

j_call: TRBJ2-1
v_call: TRBV4-1
clone_size: -
cdr3_aa: CASSQDAGAVYEQFF

j_call: TRBJ2-2
v_call: TRBV6-1
clone_size: -
cdr3_aa: CASSEPGQYTGELFF

j_call: TRBJ1-1
v_call: TRBV19
clone_size: -
cdr3_aa: CASTRDRGFPEAFF

j_call: TRBJ2-5
v_call: TRBV4-2
clone_size: -
cdr3_aa: CASSQGGRGIAGGETQYF

j_call: TRBJ1-1
v_call: TRBV28
clone_size: -
cdr3_aa: CASSLGLGEAFF

j_call: TRBJ1-4
v_call: TRBV7-3
clone_size: -
cdr3_aa: CASSPFRQGNEKLFF

j_call: TRBJ2-5
v_call: TRBV6-5
clone_size: -
cdr3_aa: CASSLRTGQETQYF

j_call: TRBJ2-6
v_call: TRBV28
clone_size: -
cdr3_aa: CATYPVRGRYSGANVLTF

j_call: TRBJ2-3
v_call: TRBV7-2
clone_size: -
cdr3_aa: CASSLEGSGRDTQYF

j_call: TRBJ1-2
v_call: TRBV20-1
clone_size: -
cdr3_aa: CSASPGHGYTF

j_call: TRBJ1-5
v_call: TRBV12-3/TRBV12-4
clone_size: once
cdr3_aa: CASSLGFGQPQHF

j_call: TRBJ1-4
v_call: TRBV28
clone_size: -
cdr3_aa: CASSLETGGNEKLFF

j_call: TRBJ2-5
v_call: TRBV3-1/TRBV3-2
clone_size: once
cdr3_aa: CASSPYTIQETQYF

j_call: TRBJ2-2
v_call: TRBV5-6
clone_size: -
cdr3_aa: CASTGDNVIPGELFF

j_call: TRBJ2-1
v_call: TRBV28
clone_size: -
cdr3_aa: CASSLTSGSSYNEQFF

j_call: TRBJ1-4
v_call: TRBV5-6
clone_size: -
cdr3_aa: CASSSGDVGKLFF